The rows below give T cell receptor beta chains drawn from one sample of a study of blood T cell repertoires in COVID-19. Data came from immunoSEQ multiplex PCR; TCRdb stores just in-frame clones and leaves some out. The data contain about 180,000 clones, roughly 80% of them singletons. Material for sequencing was peripheral blood. These receptors all stem from a man aged 18 to 35 with active or convalescent COVID-19. Each CDR3 is given with its conserved first and last residue. Fields, in order: clone size, D gene, V gene, J gene, CDR3 protein, CDR3 DNA. A D gene is named only where the DNA matches it firmly. Rows give clone size only sometimes, using once, few, many, or a class for an expanded clone.

-	-	TRBV15	TRBJ2-6	CATSPRDTGANVLTF	TGTGCCACCAGCCCCCGGGATACTGGGGCCAACGTCCTGACTTTC
-	TRBD1	TRBV11-2	TRBJ2-7	CASSLGGQGNEQYF	TGTGCCAGCAGCTTAGGTGGACAGGGTAACGAGCAGTACTTC
-	TRBD1	TRBV4-2	TRBJ2-4	CASSQDAGGQAKNIQYF	TGTGCCAGCAGCCAGGACGCAGGGGGCCAAGCCAAAAACATTCAGTACTTC
-	-	TRBV5-8	TRBJ2-1	CASSLGLMIADYNEQFF	TGTGCCAGCAGCTTGGGGTTAATGATAGCGGACTACAATGAGCAGTTCTTC
-	-	TRBV10-2	TRBJ2-1	CASSETTYNEQFF	TGCGCCAGCAGTGAGACTACATACAATGAGCAGTTCTTC
-	TRBD1	TRBV28	TRBJ2-6	CASRTGGSGANVLTF	TGTGCCAGCAGGACAGGGGGCAGTGGGGCCAACGTCCTGACTTTC
-	-	TRBV12-3/TRBV12-4	TRBJ2-3	CASSPFGDTQYF	TGTGCCAGCAGCCCCTTCGGAGATACGCAGTATTTT
-	-	TRBV3-1/TRBV3-2	TRBJ2-7	CASSQMERGGEQYF	TGTGCCAGCAGCCAAATGGAACGGGGTGGCGAGCAGTACTTC
-	TRBD1	TRBV7-6	TRBJ2-1	CASSFSTGSSYNEQFF	TGTGCCAGCAGCTTCTCGACAGGGAGCTCCTACAATGAGCAGTTCTTC
-	TRBD2	TRBV3-1/TRBV3-2	TRBJ2-1	CASSQGARGVFYNEQFF	TGTGCCAGCAGCCAAGGCGCGCGGGGGGTGTTCTACAATGAGCAGTTCTTC
-	-	TRBV7-2	TRBJ2-7	CASSLLSGRSEQYF	TGTGCCAGCAGCTTATTAAGCGGTCGGTCCGAGCAGTACTTC
-	TRBD2	TRBV5-6	TRBJ2-7	CASSLVLAGYEQYF	TGTGCCAGCAGCTTGGTTCTAGCGGGCTACGAGCAGTACTTC
-	-	TRBV15	TRBJ1-5	CATSRDLNGNQPQHF	TGTGCCACCAGCAGAGATCTAAACGGCAATCAGCCCCAGCATTTT
once	TRBD1	TRBV6-6	TRBJ1-1	CASSYRTGNTEAFF	TGTGCCAGCAGTTACAGGACAGGGAACACTGAAGCTTTCTTT
-	-	TRBV3-1/TRBV3-2	TRBJ1-2	CASSHSRGAAVGGYTF	TGTGCCAGCAGCCACTCACGTGGGGCAGCCGTGGGTGGCTACACCTTC
-	-	TRBV18	TRBJ2-7	CASSPHPGPYYEQYF	TGTGCCAGCTCACCACATCCAGGGCCTTACTACGAGCAGTACTTC
-	-	TRBV6-2/TRBV6-3	TRBJ2-7	CASSPVLNYEQYF	TGTGCCAGCAGCCCCGTCCTAAATTACGAGCAGTACTTC
few	TRBD1	TRBV5-6	TRBJ2-3	CASSYIQGTPSTDTQYF	TGTGCCAGCAGTTACATACAGGGGACGCCTAGCACAGATACGCAGTATTTT